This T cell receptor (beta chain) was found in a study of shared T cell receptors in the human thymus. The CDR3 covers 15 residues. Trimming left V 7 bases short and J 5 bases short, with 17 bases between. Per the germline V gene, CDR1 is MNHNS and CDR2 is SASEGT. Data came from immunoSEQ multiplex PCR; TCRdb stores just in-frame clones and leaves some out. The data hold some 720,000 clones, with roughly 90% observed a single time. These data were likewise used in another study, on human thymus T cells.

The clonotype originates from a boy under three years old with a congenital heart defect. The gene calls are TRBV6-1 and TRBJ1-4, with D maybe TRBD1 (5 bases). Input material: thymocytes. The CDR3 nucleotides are TGTGCCAGCACCTATCCGACAGAGACGAATGAAAAACTGTTTTTT. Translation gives CASTYPTETNEKLFF.